The 28 T cell receptor beta chains in this list originate from one sample, sequenced in a study of T cell responses to AZD1222 COVID-19 vaccine. Profiling relied on immunoSEQ multiplex PCR, and the TCRdb table lists in-frame clones only, not all of them. Of around 120,000 clones in the sample, 80% to 95% were seen once. The material was peripheral blood, obtained 28 days after the second AZD1222 dose. The origin of the receptors is an adult who received the AZD1222 COVID-19 vaccine.

The chain recombines TRBV19 with TRBJ1-1; weak D call: TRBD1 (6 bases). Trimming stripped 3 bases from V and 3 bases from J, with 14 bases between. CDR1 is LNHDA and CDR2 is SQIVND in the germline V gene (reference sequence). The CDR3 sequence is 15 residues long. CDR3 nucleotides: TGTGCCAGTAGTATGTTTCCAGGGGCGGACACTGAAGCTTTCTTT. As protein: CASSMFPGADTEAFF.

The chain uses TRBV9 and TRBJ1-2, with TRBD1 identical over 8 bases. The trim removed 3 bases at V and 5 bases at J, leaving 9 bases unmatched. This CDR3 is 15 amino acids long. CDR1 is SGDLS and CDR2 is YYNGEE in the germline V gene. The CDR3, as DNA: TGTGCCAGCAGCGCAGCAGGGGGCGCAAGGTATGGCTACACCTTC. It yields the protein CASSAAGGARYGYTF.

The gene calls are TRBV19 and TRBJ1-2, with 9 bases that match TRBD1. The ends lost 5 bases at V and 10 bases at J; junction bases unmatched: 11. In germline, CDR1 is LNHDA, CDR2 SQIVND (reference sequence). The CDR3 extends over 14 amino acids. The CDR3 sequence: CASSSDRGRTVYTF. CDR3 DNA: TGTGCCAGTAGTTCGGACAGGGGACGTACGGTCTACACCTTC.

The chain employs TRBV10-3 and TRBJ2-1; D perhaps matches TRBD2 (7 bases). Per germline, CDR1 ENHRY and CDR2 SYGVKD. V lost 3 bases to trimming and J lost 15 bases, with 18 bases between them. CDR3 length equals 13 residues. CDR3 protein: CAISDSSGGRRFF. The CDR3 DNA is TGTGCCATCAGTGATAGTTCCGGGGGGCGGCGGTTCTTC.

As for this clone: The sample has other DNA sequences that encode this CDR3 too. The rearrangement joins TRBV5-1 to TRBJ2-7, with TRBD2 as a possible D gene (5 bases). The CDR3 has 13 residues. The ends were cut back, 0 bases at V and 2 bases at J, with 6 bases in the middle. Germline V CDR1 and CDR2: SGHRS, YFSETQ. This chain's CDR3 is CASSLGGTYEQYF. The CDR3 DNA reads TGCGCCAGCAGCTTGGGAGGGACCTACGAGCAGTACTTC.

This clone has a single count. The chain joins TRBV6-5 to TRBJ2-1; 7 bases match TRBD1. Germline CDR1 MNHEY, CDR2 SVGAGI. Trimming at V came to 6 bases and at J to 10 bases, leaving 6 bases not matched to a gene. The CDR3 is 12 residues long. In nucleotides, the CDR3 is TGTGCCAGCAGCAATCCGGGACAGGAGCAGTTCTTC. This codes for CASSNPGQEQFF.

The chain combines TRBV18 with TRBJ1-1, with D unclear. This CDR3 region has 15 residues. Trimming pared 5 bases from V and 0 bases from J, leaving 13 bases between. Germline V lookup: CDR1 KGHSH, CDR2 LQKENI. CDR3 amino acids: CASSSSPVVNTEAFF. The CDR3 DNA follows: TGTGCCAGCTCATCCTCCCCCGTTGTGAACACTGAAGCTTTCTTT.

The chain carries TRBV12-3 or TRBV12-4 and TRBJ2-3; D is undetermined. V lost 4 bases and J lost 4, with 9 bases in between. CDR3 length: 13 residues. Here the CDR3 reads CASSWPFADTQYF. The DNA for the CDR3 is TGTGCCAGCAGTTGGCCCTTCGCAGATACGCAGTATTTT.

The rearrangement uses TRBV28 and TRBJ1-3; D is perhaps TRBD1 (5 bases). The CDR3 is 13 amino acids. CDR1 is MDHEN and CDR2 is SYDVKM in the germline V gene. Trimming left V 3 bases short and J 2 bases short, with 5 bases between. The CDR3 loop is CASSLGAGNTIYF. Written as DNA, the CDR3 is TGTGCCAGCAGTTTGGGGGCTGGAAACACCATATATTTT.

This sequence joins TRBV2 and TRBJ2-7; no definite D call. The CDR3 runs 11 residues. CDR1 and CDR2 (germline): SNHLY, FYNNEI. Between the trimmed V and J ends, which lost 6 bases and 2 bases, there was a span of 5 bases. CDR3 nucleotide sequence: TGTGCCAGCAGGCCGACCTACGAGCAGTACTTC. Translation gives CASRPTYEQYF.

This sequence joins TRBV24-1 and TRBJ2-1; 7 bases match TRBD1. This CDR3 contains 16 residues. Trimming cost V 3 bases and J 2 bases; bases outside gene matches: 6. Germline assignment: CDR1 KGHDR and CDR2 SFDVKD. CDR3 in amino acids: CATSDRTGAAYNEQFF. The CDR3 bases are TGTGCCACCAGTGATAGAACAGGGGCGGCCTACAATGAGCAGTTCTTC.

This chain connects TRBV11-2 to TRBJ1-4; TRBD1 matches 7 bases. The CDR3 is 14 amino acids. CDR1 and CDR2 from the germline V gene are SGHAT and FQNNGV. Trimming cost V 5 bases and J 10 bases; bases outside gene matches: 10. In DNA form, the CDR3 reads TGTGCCAGCAGCCAGACAGGGTATATAACAAAACTGTTTTTT. This encodes CASSQTGYITKLFF.

This sequence joins TRBV18 and TRBJ1-4, with D tentatively TRBD1 (6 bases). This CDR3 is 14 amino acids long. V was pared by 3 bases and J by 7 bases, with 12 bases between. Germline V gene sequence: CDR1 KGHSH, CDR2 LQKENI. CDR3 region: CASSPRGGGEKLFF. CDR3 DNA sequence: TGTGCCAGCTCACCCCGGGGAGGGGGTGAAAAACTGTTTTTT.

There are a few counts of this clone. The V and J genes are TRBV6-4 and TRBJ2-3, with D possibly being TRBD1 or TRBD2 (5 bases each). Germline CDR1 and CDR2: MRHNA and SNTAGT. This CDR3 is built from 14 residues. With 0 bases removed from V and 1 base from J, the gap between germline ends came to 5 bases. The chain's CDR3 is CASSDSGGTDTQYF. CDR3 coding DNA: TGTGCCAGCAGTGACTCGGGGGGCACAGATACGCAGTATTTT.

This chain links TRBV7-2 with TRBJ2-1; 9 bases are a match to TRBD2. V was clipped by 5 bases and J by 8 bases; unmatched bases: 7. Germline-derived CDR1 and CDR2 are SGHTA and FQGNSA. This CDR3 comprises 14 residues. The CDR3 nucleotides are TGTGCCAGCAGCCCCCGACTAGCGGCCGATGAGCAGTTCTTC. Protein sequence: CASSPRLAADEQFF.

This chain joins TRBV9 and TRBJ1-5; D is unclear. V dropped 2 bases and J dropped 2 bases, with 20 bases sitting between them. Germline V CDR1 and CDR2: SGDLS, YYNGEE. The CDR3 runs 18 residues. CDR3 region: CASSVGPPRGQGNQPQHF. As DNA, the CDR3 is TGTGCCAGCAGCGTGGGCCCCCCCCGGGGTCAGGGCAATCAGCCCCAGCATTTT.

The V and J genes are TRBV27 and TRBJ2-1; the match to TRBD2 covers 8 bases. Trimming took 3 bases from V and 2 from J; bases not matched to a gene: 6. CDR1 and CDR2 (germline): MNHEY, SMNVEV (reference sequence). The CDR3 spans 16 residues. This CDR3 is CASSFRLASTYNEQFF. In DNA, the CDR3 is TGTGCCAGCAGTTTTCGACTAGCGAGCACCTACAATGAGCAGTTCTTC.

V is TRBV28 and J is TRBJ2-6; perhaps TRBD1 as D (6 bases). Trimming stripped 6 bases from V and 4 bases from J, with 13 bases between. CDR1 is MDHEN and CDR2 is SYDVKM in the germline V gene. The CDR3 is made up of 15 amino acids. Here the CDR3 reads CASRPTGRGANVLTF. The CDR3 coding sequence is TGTGCCAGCAGACCTACAGGGAGAGGGGCCAACGTCCTGACTTTC.

The chain carries TRBV7-9 and TRBJ2-7, with D unresolved. This CDR3 has 13 residues. Germline-derived CDR1 and CDR2 are SEHNR and FQNEAQ (reference sequence). V was pared by 2 bases and J by 7 bases, with 12 bases between. CDR3 DNA sequence: TGTGCCAGCAGCTTAATTACAGATCGAGAGCAGTACTTC. Amino acids: CASSLITDREQYF.

The chain uses TRBV6-6 and TRBJ1-1; D uncertain. The V end lost 7 bases, the J end lost 2 bases, and 11 bases lay between the germline ends. The CDR3 has 13 residues. CDR1 and CDR2 from the germline V gene are MNHNY and SVGAGI (reference sequence). CDR3: CASIMGSNTEAFF. The CDR3 region has the DNA TGTGCCAGCATTATGGGGTCAAACACTGAAGCTTTCTTT.

The table lists this clone with a few counts. The rearrangement uses TRBV5-1 and TRBJ1-3; unclear D gene. From germline, CDR1 is SGHRS and CDR2 YFSETQ. CDR3 length: 16 residues. V was clipped by 4 bases and J by 0 bases, with 14 bases between them. The CDR3 loop is CASSVVLTGSGNTIYF. The CDR3 DNA reads TGCGCCAGCAGCGTGGTACTGACGGGCTCTGGAAACACCATATATTTT.

V usage is TRBV6-1 and J usage is TRBJ1-5; 7 positions match TRBD1. The germline V gene has CDR1 MNHNS and CDR2 SASEGT. V was clipped by 3 bases and J by 8 bases; unmatched bases: 4. The CDR3 has 13 residues. The CDR3, as DNA: TGTGCCAGCAGTGAGGAGGGGGCTAAGCCCCAGCATTTT. This sequence encodes CASSEEGAKPQHF.

This sequence joins TRBV5-1 and TRBJ1-4; 10 bases match TRBD1. The CDR3 consists of 15 residues. Germline V gives CDR1 SGHRS, CDR2 YFSETQ. V shed 3 bases, J shed 3 bases, and the junction held 2 bases outside the gene matches. The CDR3 is CASSWTGGSNEKLFF. As DNA, the CDR3 is TGCGCCAGCAGCTGGACAGGGGGTTCTAATGAAAAACTGTTTTTT.

This rearrangement joins TRBV19 to TRBJ1-3, with unresolved D. Trimming removed 0 bases at V and 3 bases at J, with 9 bases between. Germline V gene data show CDR1 as LNHDA and CDR2 as SQIVND (reference sequence). The CDR3 sequence is 15 residues long. CDR3 in DNA: TGTGCCAGTAGTATAGAAGGAGGAAATGGAAACACCATATATTTT. Translated: CASSIEGGNGNTIYF.

This clone has just a few counts. The chain carries TRBV7-8 and TRBJ2-2; D call uncertain. Trimming removed 1 base at V and 4 bases at J, with 7 bases between. The CDR3 covers 14 residues. Germline V gene data show CDR1 as SGHVS and CDR2 as FQNEAQ. In DNA, the CDR3 is TGTGCCAGCAGCTTAGGGCCTTTCACCGGGGAGCTGTTTTTT. Translating gives CASSLGPFTGELFF.

CDR3 loop: CASSSGPTSVSSYNEQFF. CDR3 bases: TGTGCCAGCAGCTCCGGCCCCACTAGCGTAAGCTCCTACAATGAGCAGTTCTTC. This sequence joins TRBV7-2 and TRBJ2-1; 7 bases line up with TRBD2. CDR3 length equals 18 residues. V shed 4 bases, J shed 0 bases, and the junction held 12 bases outside the gene matches. Germline CDR1 is SGHTA and CDR2 is FQGNSA. Complete variable domain (other parts from reference TRBV7-2 and TRBJ2-1): GAGVSQSPSNKVTEKGKDVELRCDPISGHTALYWYRQSLGQGLEFLIYFQGNSAPDKSGLPSDRFSAERTGGSVSTLTIQRTQQEDSAVYLCASSSGPTSVSSYNEQFFGPGTRLTVL.

The V call is TRBV6-5, the J call TRBJ2-7, with 7 positions matching TRBD1. The V gene end was trimmed by 6 bases and the J gene end by 4 bases; junction bases not matched to a gene: 12. This CDR3 is 15 amino acids long. Germline loops: CDR1 MNHEY, CDR2 SVGAGI. The CDR3 nucleotides are TGTGCCAGCAGATCCCAGGGGGTCAGGGCATACGAGCAGTACTTC. This encodes CASRSQGVRAYEQYF.

The chain carries TRBV27 and TRBJ1-4; D possibly corresponds to TRBD1 (6 bases). Trimming removed 2 bases from V and 10 bases from J, with 11 bases in between. The CDR3 contains 13 residues. Germline V gives CDR1 MNHEY, CDR2 SMNVEV (reference sequence). CDR3: CASSLVGGRKLFF. The CDR3 nucleotides read TGTGCCAGCAGTTTAGTTGGGGGCCGAAAACTGTTTTTT. Based on the CDR3 plus reference TRBV27 and TRBJ1-4, the full variable domain is EAQVTQNPRYLITVTGKKLTVTCSQNMNHEYMSWYRQDPGLGLRQIYYSMNVEVTDKGDVPEGYKVSRKEKRNFPLILESPSPNQTSLYFCASSLVGGRKLFFGSGTQLSVL.